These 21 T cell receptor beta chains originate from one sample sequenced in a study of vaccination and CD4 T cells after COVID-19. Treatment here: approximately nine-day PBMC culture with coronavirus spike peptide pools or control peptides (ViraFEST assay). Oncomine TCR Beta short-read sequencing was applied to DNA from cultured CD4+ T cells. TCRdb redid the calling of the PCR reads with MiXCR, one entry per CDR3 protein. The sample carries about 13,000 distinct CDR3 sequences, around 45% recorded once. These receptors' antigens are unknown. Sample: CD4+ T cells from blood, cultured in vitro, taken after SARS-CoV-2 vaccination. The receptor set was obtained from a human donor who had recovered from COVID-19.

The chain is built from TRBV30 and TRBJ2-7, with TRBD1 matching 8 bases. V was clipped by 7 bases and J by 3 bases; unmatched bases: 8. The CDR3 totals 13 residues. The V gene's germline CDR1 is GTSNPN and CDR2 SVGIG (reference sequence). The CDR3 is CAYTGTGRYEQYF. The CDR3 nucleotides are TGTGCCTACACCGGGACAGGACGCTACGAGCAGTACTTC.

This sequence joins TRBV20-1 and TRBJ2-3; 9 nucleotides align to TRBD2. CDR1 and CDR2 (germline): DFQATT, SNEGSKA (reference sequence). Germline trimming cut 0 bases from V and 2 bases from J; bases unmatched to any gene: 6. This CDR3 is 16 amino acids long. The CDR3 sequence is CSARDWLAGSTDTQYF. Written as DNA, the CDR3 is TGCAGTGCTAGAGATTGGCTAGCGGGATCCACAGATACGCAGTATTTT.

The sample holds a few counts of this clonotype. The CDR3 DNA reads as TGTGCCAGCACCTCGGGGAGTTTTGGCTACACCTTC. Translating it yields CASTSGSFGYTF. This rearrangement joins TRBV6-2 or TRBV6-3 to TRBJ1-2; no definite D call. This CDR3 has 12 amino acids. The V and J ends lost 7 bases and 7 bases respectively, with 13 bases between them. CDR1 is MNHEY, CDR2 SVGEGT, per germline.

The DNA for the CDR3 is TGTGCCAGCAGCGTAGAATCTGGTAGCGAGCAGTACTTC. The encoded protein is CASSVESGSEQYF. This rearrangement joins TRBV9 to TRBJ2-7; D is unclear. Looked up from germline, CDR1 is SGDLS and CDR2 is YYNGEE. V was pared by 0 bases and J by 6 bases, with 10 bases between. The CDR3 length is 13 residues.

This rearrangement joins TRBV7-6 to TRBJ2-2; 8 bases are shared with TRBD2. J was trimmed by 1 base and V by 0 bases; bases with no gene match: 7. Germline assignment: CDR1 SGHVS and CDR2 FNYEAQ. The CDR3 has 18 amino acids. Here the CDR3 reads CASSLAVLAGLNTGELFF. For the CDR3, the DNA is TGTGCCAGCAGCTTAGCGGTATTAGCGGGATTGAACACCGGGGAGCTGTTTTTT.

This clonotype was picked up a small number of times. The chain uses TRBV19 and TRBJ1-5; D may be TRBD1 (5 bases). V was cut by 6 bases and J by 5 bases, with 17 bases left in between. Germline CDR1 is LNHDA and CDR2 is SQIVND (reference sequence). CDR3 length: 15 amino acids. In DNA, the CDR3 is TGTGCCAGTAGGGGCTGGGACGGAGTCGATCAGCCCCAGCATTTT. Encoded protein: CASRGWDGVDQPQHF.

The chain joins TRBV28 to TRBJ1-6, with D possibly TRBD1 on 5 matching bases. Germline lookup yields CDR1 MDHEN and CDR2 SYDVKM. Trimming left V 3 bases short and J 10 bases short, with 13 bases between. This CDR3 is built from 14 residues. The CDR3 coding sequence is TGTGCCAGCAGTTTTAGGGGACTCGGGTCACCCCTCCACTTT. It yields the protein CASSFRGLGSPLHF.

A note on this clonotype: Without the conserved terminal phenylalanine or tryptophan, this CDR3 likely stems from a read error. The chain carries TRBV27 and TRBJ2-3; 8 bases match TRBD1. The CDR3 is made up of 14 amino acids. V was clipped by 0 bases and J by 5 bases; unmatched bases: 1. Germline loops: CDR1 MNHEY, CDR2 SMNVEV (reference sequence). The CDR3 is CASSLSTGEDTQYL. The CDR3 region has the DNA TGTGCCAGCAGTTTATCGACAGGGGAAGATACGCAGTATCTT.

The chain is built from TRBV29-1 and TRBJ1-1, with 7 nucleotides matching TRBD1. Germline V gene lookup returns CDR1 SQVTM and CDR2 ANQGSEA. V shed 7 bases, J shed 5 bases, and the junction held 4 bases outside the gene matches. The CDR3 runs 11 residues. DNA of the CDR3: TGCAGCGGGAACAGGGGTACTGAAGCTTTCTTT. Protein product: CSGNRGTEAFF.

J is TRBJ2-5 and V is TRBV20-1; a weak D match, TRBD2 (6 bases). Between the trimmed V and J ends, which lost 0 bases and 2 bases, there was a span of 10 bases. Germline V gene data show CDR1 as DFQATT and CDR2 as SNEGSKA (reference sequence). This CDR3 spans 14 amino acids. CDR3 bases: TGCAGTGCTAGAGACGGAGGGAGGCAAGAGACCCAGTACTTC. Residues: CSARDGGRQETQYF.

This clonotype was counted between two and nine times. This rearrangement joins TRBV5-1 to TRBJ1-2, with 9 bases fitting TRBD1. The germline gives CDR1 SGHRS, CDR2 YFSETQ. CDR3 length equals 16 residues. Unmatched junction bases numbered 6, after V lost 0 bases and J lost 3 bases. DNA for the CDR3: TGCGCCAGCAGCTTGGGGTTTACAGGGGGCGACTATGGCTACACCTTC. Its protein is CASSLGFTGGDYGYTF.

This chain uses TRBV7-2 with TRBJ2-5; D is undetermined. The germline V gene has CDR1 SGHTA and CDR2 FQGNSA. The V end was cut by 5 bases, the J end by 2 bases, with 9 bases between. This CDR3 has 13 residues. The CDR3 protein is CASSIQIQETQYF. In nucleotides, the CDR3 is TGTGCCAGCAGCATCCAGATTCAAGAGACCCAGTACTTC.

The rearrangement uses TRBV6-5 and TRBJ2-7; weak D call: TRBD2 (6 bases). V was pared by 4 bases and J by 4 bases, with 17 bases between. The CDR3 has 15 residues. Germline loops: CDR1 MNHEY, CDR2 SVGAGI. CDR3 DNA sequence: TGTGCCAGCAGTTCGGAGTTGGACTACCTTTACGAGCAGTACTTC. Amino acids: CASSSELDYLYEQYF.

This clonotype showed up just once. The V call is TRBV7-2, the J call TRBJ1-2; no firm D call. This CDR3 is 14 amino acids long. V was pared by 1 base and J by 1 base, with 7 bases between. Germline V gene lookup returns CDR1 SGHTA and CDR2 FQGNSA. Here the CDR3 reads CASSLDPGNYGYTF. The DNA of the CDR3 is TGTGCCAGCAGCTTAGACCCCGGTAACTATGGCTACACCTTC.

The chain's CDR3 is CASSAGREPYEQYF. The CDR3 DNA sequence: TGTGCCAGCAGTGCCGGCAGGGAGCCCTACGAGCAGTACTTC. This chain joins TRBV2 and TRBJ2-7; tentatively, D is TRBD1 or TRBD2 (5 bases each). Trimming left V 4 bases short and J 2 bases short, with 12 bases between. Germline lookup yields CDR1 SNHLY and CDR2 FYNNEI. The CDR3 spans 14 residues.

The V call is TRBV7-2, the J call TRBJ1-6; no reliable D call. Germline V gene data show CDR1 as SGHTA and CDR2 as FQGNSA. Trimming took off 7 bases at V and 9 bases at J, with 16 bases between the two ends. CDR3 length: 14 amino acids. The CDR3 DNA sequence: TGTGCCAGCAAGGGCGGAACGGGCCCTTCACCCCTCCACTTT. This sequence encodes CASKGGTGPSPLHF.

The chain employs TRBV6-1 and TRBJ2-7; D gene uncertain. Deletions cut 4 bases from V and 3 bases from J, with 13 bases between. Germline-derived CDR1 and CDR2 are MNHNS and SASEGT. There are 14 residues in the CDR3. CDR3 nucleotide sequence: TGTGCCAGCAGTGCGGATAGGACCCTCTACGAGCAGTACTTC. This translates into CASSADRTLYEQYF.

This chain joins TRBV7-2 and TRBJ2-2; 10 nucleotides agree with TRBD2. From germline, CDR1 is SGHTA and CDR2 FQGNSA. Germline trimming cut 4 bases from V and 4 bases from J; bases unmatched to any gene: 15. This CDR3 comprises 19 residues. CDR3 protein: CASSSLVAGGLTGTGELFF. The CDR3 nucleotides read TGTGCCAGCAGCTCCCTCGTAGCGGGAGGTCTTACCGGCACCGGGGAGCTGTTTTTT.

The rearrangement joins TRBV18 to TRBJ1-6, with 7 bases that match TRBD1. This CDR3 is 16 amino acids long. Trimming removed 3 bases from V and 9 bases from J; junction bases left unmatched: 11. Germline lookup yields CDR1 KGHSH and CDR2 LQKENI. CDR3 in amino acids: CASSPYGTVQSSPLHF. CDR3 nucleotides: TGTGCCAGCTCACCCTATGGGACAGTACAAAGTTCACCCCTCCACTTT.

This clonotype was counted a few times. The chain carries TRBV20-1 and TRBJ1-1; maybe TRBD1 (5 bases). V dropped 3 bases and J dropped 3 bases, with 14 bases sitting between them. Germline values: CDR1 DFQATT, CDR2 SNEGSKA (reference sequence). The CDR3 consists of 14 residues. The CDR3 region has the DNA TGCAGTGCTAGTAAAGGGGCGGTGGACACTGAAGCTTTCTTT. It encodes CSASKGAVDTEAFF.

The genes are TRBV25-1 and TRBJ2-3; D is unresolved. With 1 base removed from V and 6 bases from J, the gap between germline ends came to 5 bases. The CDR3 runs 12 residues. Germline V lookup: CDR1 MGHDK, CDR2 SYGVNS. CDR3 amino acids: CASSELTDTQYF. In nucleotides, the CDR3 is TGTGCCAGCAGTGAATTAACGGATACGCAGTATTTT. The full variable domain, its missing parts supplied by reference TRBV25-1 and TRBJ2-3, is EADIYQTPRYLVIGTGKKITLECSQTMGHDKMYWYQQDPGMELHLIHYSYGVNSTEKGDLSSESTVSRIRTEHFPLTLESARPSHTSQYLCASSELTDTQYFGPGTRLTVL.